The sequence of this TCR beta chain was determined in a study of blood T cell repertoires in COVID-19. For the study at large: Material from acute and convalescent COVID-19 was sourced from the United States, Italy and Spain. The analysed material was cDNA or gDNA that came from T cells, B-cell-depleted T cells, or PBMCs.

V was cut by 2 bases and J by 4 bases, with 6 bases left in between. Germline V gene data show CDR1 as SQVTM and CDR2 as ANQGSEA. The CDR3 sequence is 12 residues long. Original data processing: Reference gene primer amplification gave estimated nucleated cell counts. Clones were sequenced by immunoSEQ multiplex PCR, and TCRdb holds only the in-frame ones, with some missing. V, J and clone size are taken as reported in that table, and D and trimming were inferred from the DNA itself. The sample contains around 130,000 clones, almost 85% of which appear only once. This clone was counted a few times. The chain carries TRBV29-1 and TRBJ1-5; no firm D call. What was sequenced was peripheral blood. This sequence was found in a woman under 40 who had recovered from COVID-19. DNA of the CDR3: TGCAGCGTTGAACTTGAGAATCAGCCCCAGCATTTT. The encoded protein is CSVELENQPQHF.